This T cell receptor beta chain was recovered during a study of T-cell reconstitution after alpha-beta-depleted transplantation in children (dated by TCRdb to 2015 to 2016). In the study overall: Using TCR repertoire profiling, the study quantitatively followed how T-cell immune reconstitution unfolded in children after TCRalphabeta/CD19-depleted allogeneic hematopoietic cell transplantation.

Receptor amplification or capture employed PCR. Reads for this sample came from an Illumina HiSeq 2500. To normalize quantification of the TCRbeta repertoire, the TCR libraries were built with molecular barcoding that relied on unique molecular identifiers. Starting from the raw public reads, TCRdb applied fastp trimming at Q25, assembled clones with MiXCR and retained in-frame beta chains. CDR3 protein duplicates are merged, each entry listing the most common genes and DNA. This sample comprises hundreds of thousands of distinct CDR3 sequences, roughly 15% of them detected only once. The top ten clones comprise about 4.5% of the sample. Its CDR3 holds 16 amino acids, cysteine through phenylalanine. Only CDR3 DNA is held: 48 bases, read in frame from base 1. Per the germline V gene, SNHLY is the CDR1 and FYNNEI is the CDR2. V is pruned by 6 bases and J by 0 bases, leaving 7 bases of the junction without a gene match.

Details on this clonotype: Its cognate antigen has yet to be identified. The record has no base qualities; no much larger clone is one base away.

This TCR was sampled from a human donor who donated a stem cell graft to a child with Fanconi anemia. Sequences were derived from PBMCs, sampled from the stem cell graft. The rearrangement joined TRBV2 to TRBJ2-3, with TRBD2 identical over 9 junction bases. The nucleotides read TGTGCCAGCAGCGCCGGGACTAGCTGGAGCACAGATACGCAGTATTTT. The encoded protein is CASSAGTSWSTDTQYF.